The rows below give T cell receptor beta chains drawn from one sample of a study of CD8 T cells in ankylosing spondylitis. Each CDR3 protein gets one entry after TCRdb re-called the 5' RACE reads with MiXCR. The sample carries fewer than 400,000 distinct CDR3 sequences, about 20% recorded once. Sequencing was carried out using blood, either unsorted or a sorted T cell fraction (not recorded which). These receptors all come from a male donor with ankylosing spondylitis. Both conserved end residues are part of each CDR3. Fields, in order: clone size, J gene, V gene, D gene, CDR3 DNA, CDR3 protein. A D gene is named only where the DNA matches it firmly. Some rows have no size entry. The others give once, few or many, or a class for an expanded clone.

>few|TRBJ2-7|TRBV25-1|TRBD2
TGTGCCAGCAGGGCGGCGGGAGACCGCTACGAGCAGTACTTC
CASRAAGDRYEQYF
>.|TRBJ1-1|TRBV5-1|.
TGCGCCAGCAGCTTATACAGGGTTGGTGAAGCTTTCTTT
CASSLYRVGEAFF
>few|TRBJ2-1|TRBV29-1|.
TGCAGCGTGGCAGTGGGCAGTTTGGGGGAGCAGTTCTTC
CSVAVGSLGEQFF
>.|TRBJ1-6|TRBV12-3/TRBV12-4|.
TGTGCCAGCAGCCGGGACGGGGAAAATTCACCCCTCCACTTT
CASSRDGENSPLHF
>few|TRBJ2-7|TRBV6-1|.
TGTGCCAGCAGCATACGGGCTGTTGACTACGAGCAGTACTTC
CASSIRAVDYEQYF
>.|TRBJ2-3|TRBV28|.
TGTGCCAGCAGCGAAAACAGGGGCACAGATACGCAGTATTTT
CASSENRGTDTQYF
>.|TRBJ2-5|TRBV10-3|.
TGTGCCATCAAGGGGTCCCTAGATCAAGAGACCCAGTACTTC
CAIKGSLDQETQYF
>.|TRBJ1-3|TRBV11-3|.
TGTGCCAGCAGCACCCTTACAGGAGACTCTGGAAACACCATATATTTT
CASSTLTGDSGNTIYF
>.|TRBJ1-2|TRBV5-4|.
TGTGCCAGCAGCTTGGCCTGGGGTGGGGATGGCTACACCTTC
CASSLAWGGDGYTF
>.|TRBJ1-1|TRBV5-1|.
TGCGCCAGCAGGGACTTACTTAGGGGCGCGGCGAACACTGAAGCTTTCTTT
CASRDLLRGAANTEAFF
>few|TRBJ2-1|TRBV6-1|TRBD2
TGTGCCAGCAGTGAAGCTGGGACTAGCGGGGCATACAATGAGCAGTTCTTC
CASSEAGTSGAYNEQFF
>few|TRBJ2-3|TRBV10-3|.
TGTGCCATCAGTGTCGGTTCAGATACGCAGTATTTT
CAISVGSDTQYF
>few|TRBJ2-3|TRBV9|TRBD2
TGTGCCAGCAGCGTAGGCCTAGCGGGTCAAGGCACAGATACGCAGTATTTT
CASSVGLAGQGTDTQYF
>.|TRBJ1-5|TRBV29-1|.
TGCAGCGTTGTATGGGGGCCGGGTCAGCCCCAGCATTTT
CSVVWGPGQPQHF
>many|TRBJ2-1|TRBV4-1|TRBD2
TGCGCCAGCAGTCAGCGGGAGGGGGGGAGCTCCTACAATGAGCAGTTCTTC
CASSQREGGSSYNEQFF
>few|TRBJ2-3|TRBV9|TRBD2
TGTGCCAGCAGCGTAGGGGGGGGAGGCACAGATACGCAGTATTTT
CASSVGGGGTDTQYF
>few|TRBJ2-2|TRBV7-9|.
TGTGCCAGCAGCTTAGCGGGGGCCATTACCGGGGAGCTGTTTTTT
CASSLAGAITGELFF
>few|TRBJ2-3|TRBV7-3|TRBD2
TGTGCCAGCAGCTTAACTTTAGCGGGGGTCACAGATACGCAGTATTTT
CASSLTLAGVTDTQYF
>.|TRBJ1-4|TRBV12-3/TRBV12-4|TRBD1
TGTGCCAGCAGTTTATATACAGGGGTAGAAAAACTGTTTTTT
CASSLYTGVEKLFF
>.|TRBJ2-5|TRBV7-2|TRBD2
TGTGCCAGCAGCAGCCAGCGGGGGCAAGAGACCCAGTACTTC
CASSSQRGQETQYF
>few|TRBJ2-1|TRBV27|.
TGTGCCAGCATCGGCGGCTCCTACAATGAGCAGTTCTTC
CASIGGSYNEQFF
>.|TRBJ2-5|TRBV5-1|TRBD1
TGCGCCAGCGGGGGGACAGGAGAACAAGAGACCCAGTACTTC
CASGGTGEQETQYF
>.|TRBJ2-1|TRBV5-1|.
TGCGCCAGCAGCTGGGGGGGGCGAGGGAATGAGCAGTTCTTC
CASSWGGRGNEQFF
>few|TRBJ1-1|TRBV5-1|.
TGCGCCAGCAGCTCCTCCTCCGGACATCAGAACACTGAAGCTTTCTTT
CASSSSSGHQNTEAFF
>.|TRBJ2-1|TRBV12-3/TRBV12-4|TRBD2
TGTGCCAGCAGTTTCCCTAGCGGGAGCGTGCAGTTCTTC
CASSFPSGSVQFF
>.|TRBJ2-3|TRBV19|.
TGTGCCACCCTGGAGGGTCCTAGCACAGATACGCAGTATTTT
CATLEGPSTDTQYF
>once|TRBJ1-2|TRBV7-9|.
TGTGCCAGCAGCTCTGGGGGGTTCTATGGCTACACCTTC
CASSSGGFYGYTF
>.|TRBJ2-1|TRBV9|TRBD1
TGTGCCAGCAGCACACCCTCCCCGGGACAGACCCATAGTGAGCAGTTCTTC
CASSTPSPGQTHSEQFF
>.|TRBJ2-7|TRBV5-1|.
TGCGCCAGCAGTCTAGGGACGTACGTCGAGCAGTACTTC
CASSLGTYVEQYF
>.|TRBJ2-7|TRBV5-1|.
TGCGCCAGCAGACTTCGGGGACCCACCAACGAGCAGTACTTC
CASRLRGPTNEQYF
>few|TRBJ2-3|TRBV7-9|.
TGTGCCAGCAGCCCCCCTGCTGGTGCAGATACGCAGTATTTT
CASSPPAGADTQYF
>.|TRBJ1-5|TRBV4-2|.
TGTGCCAGCAGCCAAGAACTGGACGGGGATCAGCCCCAGCATTTT
CASSQELDGDQPQHF
>few|TRBJ2-1|TRBV11-2|.
TGTGCCAGCAGCTTAGGTAACAGGCTGGGGGAGCAGTTCTTC
CASSLGNRLGEQFF
>few|TRBJ2-7|TRBV5-5|.
TGTGCCAGCAGCTTGAATTCAGGACTAACGTCGGAGCAGTACTTC
CASSLNSGLTSEQYF
>few|TRBJ2-3|TRBV29-1|TRBD2
TGCAGCGTTGAAGACCCCACTAGCGGGAGGGCCCCAGATACGCAGTATTTT
CSVEDPTSGRAPDTQYF
>.|TRBJ1-1|TRBV18|.
TGTGCCAGCTCACCCCCCGCTAGGACTGAAGCTTTCTTT
CASSPPARTEAFF
>many|TRBJ2-7|TRBV7-3|.
TGTGCCAGCAGCTCGCGGGCGGGATCCTACGAGCAGTACTTC
CASSSRAGSYEQYF
>few|TRBJ1-2|TRBV3-1|TRBD1
TGTGCCAGCAGGGACACGGGACAGGGGGCGCGAGGCTACACCTTC
CASRDTGQGARGYTF
>.|TRBJ2-1|TRBV24-1|TRBD2
TGTGCCACCAGTGACACCAGTATAGGACTAGCGGGAGGGTACAATGAGCAGTTCTTC
CATSDTSIGLAGGYNEQFF
>few|TRBJ2-3|TRBV12-3/TRBV12-4|.
TGTGCCAGCAGTTCCCCGTATACGCAGTATTTT
CASSSPYTQYF
>.|TRBJ2-2|TRBV20-1|TRBD2
TGCAGTGCTAGAGATAGCGGGAGGGACACCGGGGAGCTGTTTTTT
CSARDSGRDTGELFF
>few|TRBJ2-4|TRBV25-1|.
TGTGCCAGCAGTGAAAGGCAGGGTGCCAAAAACATTCAGTACTTC
CASSERQGAKNIQYF
>.|TRBJ1-5|TRBV6-6|.
TGTGCCAGCAATTCAGGATACAATCAGCCCCAGCATTTT
CASNSGYNQPQHF
>.|TRBJ2-5|TRBV28|.
TGTGCCAGCAGTTTCCACAGGGTAACCGAGACCCAGTACTTC
CASSFHRVTETQYF
>few|TRBJ2-7|TRBV29-1|.
TGCAGCGTCTCGACTGCAGCCTACGAGCAGTACTTC
CSVSTAAYEQYF
>few|TRBJ2-7|TRBV6-6|.
TGTGCCAGCAGAGTGGAGACCTACGAGCAGTACTTC
CASRVETYEQYF
>.|TRBJ2-3|TRBV14|.
TGTGCCAGCAGCCAACCCTCCCTCAAAACTTGGATGAACACAGATACGCAGTATTTT
CASSQPSLKTWMNTDTQYF
>few|TRBJ1-1|TRBV7-2|.
TGTGCCAGCAGCTTAGATCGCAGGGGAGTCACTGAAGCTTTCTTT
CASSLDRRGVTEAFF
>few|TRBJ1-5|TRBV12-3/TRBV12-4|.
TGTGCCAGCAGTTTAACGGCAGCTAGGCAGCCCCAGCATTTT
CASSLTAARQPQHF
>few|TRBJ2-3|TRBV28|.
TGTGCCAGCAGGGAGTCGGATACGCAGTATTTT
CASRESDTQYF
>.|TRBJ2-3|TRBV28|TRBD2
TGTGCCAGCAGTTCTCGGGGACTAGCGGGAGTGATACCGTATTTT
CASSSRGLAGVIPYF
>.|TRBJ2-5|TRBV29-1|.
TGCAGCGTTGAAGCGGGAGAGACCCAGTACTTC
CSVEAGETQYF
>few|TRBJ2-1|TRBV11-1|TRBD2
TGTGCCAGCAGCTCCTTATCGCTAGCGGGACCTACCTACAATGAGCAGTTCTTC
CASSSLSLAGPTYNEQFF
>many|TRBJ2-4|TRBV29-1|.
TGCAGCGTTCGGTCAGGGGACGATCCCGTAGGGTACTTC
CSVRSGDDPVGYF
>.|TRBJ2-2|TRBV12-3/TRBV12-4|.
TGTGCCAGCAGTTTACGGCAGGGTCATGTCGGGGAGCTGTTTTTT
CASSLRQGHVGELFF